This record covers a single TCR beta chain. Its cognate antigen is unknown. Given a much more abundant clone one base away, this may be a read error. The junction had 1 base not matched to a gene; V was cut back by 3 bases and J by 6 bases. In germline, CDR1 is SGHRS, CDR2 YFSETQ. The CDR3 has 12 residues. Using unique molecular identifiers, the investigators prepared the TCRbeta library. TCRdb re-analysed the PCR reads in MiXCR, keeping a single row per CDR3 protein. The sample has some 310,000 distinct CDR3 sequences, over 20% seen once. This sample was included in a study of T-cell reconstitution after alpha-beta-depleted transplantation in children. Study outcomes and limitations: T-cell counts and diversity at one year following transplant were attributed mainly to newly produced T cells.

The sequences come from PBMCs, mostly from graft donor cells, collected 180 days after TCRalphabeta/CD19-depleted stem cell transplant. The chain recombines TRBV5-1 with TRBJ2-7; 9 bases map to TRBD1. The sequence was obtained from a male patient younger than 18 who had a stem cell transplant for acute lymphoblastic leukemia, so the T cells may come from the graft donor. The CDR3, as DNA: TGCGCCAGCAGCTGGACAGGGGCCGAGCAGTACTTC. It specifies CASSWTGAEQYF.